This T cell receptor beta chain appears in the sequencing data of a study of T cell responses to AZD1222 COVID-19 vaccine. Points from the study as a whole: Females outnumbered males among donors, who were mostly white British; clonal diversity was possibly underestimated.

As regards this clone: The target antigen is unknown. Other DNA sequences in the same sample also yield this CDR3.

Looked up from germline, CDR1 is SGDLS and CDR2 is YYNGEE. V dropped 0 bases and J dropped 4 bases, with 11 bases sitting between them. This CDR3 is 15 amino acids long. Sequencing was performed with immunoSEQ multiplex PCR; in TCRdb, only in-frame clones are kept and a portion is missing. Found here are 90,000 to 120,000 clones, about 94% of them singletons; the top ten hold less than 5%. This specimen consisted of peripheral blood, obtained on day 0 of AZD1222 vaccination. J is TRBJ1-3 and V is TRBV9; possibly TRBD1 for D (5 bases). The TCR sequence derives from an adult in good health. CDR3 in amino acids: CASSVVGGSGNTIYF. CDR3 sequence (DNA): TGTGCCAGCAGCGTAGTGGGGGGATCGGGAAACACCATATATTTT.